Sequencing of this TCR beta chain was carried out in a study of immune characterization of retroperitoneal liposarcoma. The table lists this clonotype with a few counts. TCRdb reanalysed the PCR reads using MiXCR and keeps one entry per CDR3 protein. The sample yields approximately 11,000 distinct CDR3 sequences, around a quarter seen once. Germline V lookup: CDR1 MNHNS, CDR2 SASEGT. CDR3 length: 16 amino acids. Trimming took 7 bases from V and 1 from J, leaving 16 bases between them. The V gene is TRBV6-1, the J gene TRBJ2-2, with D maybe TRBD2 (7 bases). What was sequenced was tumor tissue. The receptor comes from a male donor with retroperitoneal liposarcoma. CDR3 sequence (DNA): TGTGCCAGCAACGAGGGGGGGCACCTGAACACCGGGGAGCTGTTTTTT. Translating gives CASNEGGHLNTGELFF.